Listed here are 13 T cell receptor beta chains from one sample, sequenced in a study of blood T cell repertoires in COVID-19. This table comes from immunoSEQ multiplex PCR, and its TCRdb copy is limited to in-frame clones, with some not included. Among tens of thousands of clones listed, 90% were seen once. Sequencing was carried out using peripheral blood. Receptors originate from a man older than 75 with acute or convalescent COVID-19.

The chain is built from TRBV3-1 (or the pseudogene TRBV3-2) and TRBJ1-2, with TRBD1 matching over 7 bases. This CDR3 spans 14 amino acids. J gave up 4 bases and V 5 bases, and 7 bases lay outside the gene matches. CDR1 is LGHDT and CDR2 is YNNKEL in the germline V gene (reference sequence). This CDR3 reads CASSSTGSAYGYTF. As DNA, the CDR3 is TGTGCCAGCAGCTCGACAGGGTCGGCCTATGGCTACACCTTC.

The J gene is TRBJ1-2, the V gene TRBV6-5, with TRBD1 matching 8 bases. Trimming took 8 bases from V and 8 from J; bases not matched to a gene: 10. CDR1 and CDR2 (germline): MNHEY, SVGAGI. The CDR3 sequence is 13 residues long. CDR3 sequence reads: CASFGQGVGGYTF. The CDR3 bases are TGTGCCAGCTTTGGACAGGGAGTGGGGGGCTACACCTTC.

The J gene is TRBJ1-6, the V gene TRBV19, with D uncertain. Per the germline V gene, CDR1 is LNHDA and CDR2 is SQIVND (reference sequence). The CDR3 loop spans 14 amino acids. V gave up 5 bases and J gave up 8 bases, with 13 bases separating them. The CDR3 DNA sequence: TGTGCCAGTAGTCGGGCCCCGGGGTATTCACCCCTCCACTTT. Amino acid sequence: CASSRAPGYSPLHF.

The V call is TRBV28, the J call TRBJ2-1; 11 nucleotides match TRBD2. CDR1 and CDR2 (germline): MDHEN, SYDVKM. V trimming: 7 bases; J trimming: 12 bases; junction bases outside the gene matches: 14. The CDR3 loop spans 15 amino acids. The CDR3 DNA reads TGTGCCAGCACCTCTCGGTTAGCGGGGGGGGGTGTGCAGTTCTTC. Amino acids: CASTSRLAGGGVQFF. Drawing the rest from reference TRBV28 and TRBJ2-1, the complete variable domain is DVKVTQSSRYLVKRTGEKVFLECVQDMDHENMFWYRQDPGLGLRLIYFSYDVKMKEKGDIPEGYSVSREKKERFSLILESASTNQTSMYLCASTSRLAGGGVQFFGPGTRLTVL.

The J gene is TRBJ2-5, the V gene TRBV6-2 or TRBV6-3, with TRBD1 as a possible D gene (5 bases). CDR1 MNHEY and CDR2 SVGEGT come from the germline V gene. The CDR3 loop spans 14 amino acids. The ends were cut back, 2 bases at V and 5 bases at J, with 12 bases in the middle. As DNA, the CDR3 is TGTGCCAGCAGTTACAGGACATTACGGGAGACCCAGTACTTC. Translating it yields CASSYRTLRETQYF.

The genes are TRBV6-1 and TRBJ2-5; weak D call: TRBD2 (6 bases). There are 18 residues in the CDR3. CDR1 is MNHNS and CDR2 is SASEGT in the germline V gene. V was cut by 2 bases and J by 3 bases, with 22 bases left in between. For the CDR3, the DNA is TGTGCCAGCAGTGAATTTCAACCGGGATGGGCGGGGAAAGAGACCCAGTACTTC. It codes for CASSEFQPGWAGKETQYF.

The V gene is TRBV7-9, the J gene TRBJ1-5, with TRBD1 as a possible D gene (6 bases). Trimming cost V 5 bases and J 5 bases, with 7 bases left between them. The germline gives CDR1 SEHNR, CDR2 FQNEAQ (reference sequence). The CDR3 runs 12 residues. CDR3 bases: TGTGCCAGCAGCCGACAGGATCAGCCCCAGCATTTT. Translation gives CASSRQDQPQHF.

This clone was seen only once. The chain employs TRBV21-1 and TRBJ2-7; TRBD2 was called by the table and not checked on the DNA. TRBV21-1 is a documented pseudogene. This CDR3 contains 16 residues. Written as DNA, the CDR3 is TGTGCCAGCAGCTTCAAAGCGGGGGGCTACGGCTACGAGCAGTACTTC. As protein: CASSFKAGGYGYEQYF.

This chain joins TRBV9 and TRBJ2-2; 10 bases are shared with TRBD1. V lost 4 bases, J lost 0 bases, and 9 bases stayed unmatched. CDR1 is SGDLS, CDR2 YYNGEE, per germline. The CDR3 is 18 residues long. This CDR3 is CASSPWDRGFPNTGELFF. CDR3 DNA sequence: TGTGCCAGCAGCCCCTGGGACAGGGGTTTCCCGAACACCGGGGAGCTGTTTTTT.

This clone appeared a few times. V is TRBV3-1 (or the pseudogene TRBV3-2) and J is TRBJ1-5; a weak D match, TRBD1 (5 bases). V gave up 0 bases and J gave up 3 bases, with 9 bases separating them. This CDR3 region has 15 residues. Germline values: CDR1 LGHDT, CDR2 YNNKEL (reference sequence). CDR3 sequence reads: CASSQDMGPNQPQHF. The CDR3 DNA follows: TGTGCCAGCAGCCAAGATATGGGGCCCAATCAGCCCCAGCATTTT.

This chain joins TRBV2 and TRBJ2-3; TRBD1 aligns across 7 bases. Trimming removed 8 bases from V and 0 bases from J; junction bases left unmatched: 8. The CDR3 consists of 15 residues. Germline values: CDR1 SNHLY, CDR2 FYNNEI. The CDR3: CASAKTGPSTDTQYF. The CDR3 DNA is TGTGCCAGCGCAAAGACAGGGCCTAGCACAGATACGCAGTATTTT.

The V call is TRBV29-1, the J call TRBJ1-1; tentatively, D is TRBD1 (6 bases). The V gene's germline CDR1 is SQVTM and CDR2 ANQGSEA. The CDR3 has 13 residues. The V end was cut by 6 bases, the J end by 4 bases, with 15 bases between. CDR3 amino acids: CSVLGQPGTEAFF. The CDR3 DNA sequence: TGCAGCGTACTTGGACAGCCGGGCACTGAAGCTTTCTTT.

This clone was found once. The chain recombines TRBV7-2 with TRBJ2-1, with D maybe TRBD1 (5 bases). The V gene lost 4 bases and the J gene lost 2 bases, with 12 bases spanning the gap. Germline values: CDR1 SGHTA, CDR2 FQGNSA. This CDR3 is built from 15 residues. CDR3 sequence: CASSSAAGTYNEQFF. The CDR3 nucleotides read TGTGCCAGCAGCTCCGCGGCAGGGACCTACAATGAGCAGTTCTTC.